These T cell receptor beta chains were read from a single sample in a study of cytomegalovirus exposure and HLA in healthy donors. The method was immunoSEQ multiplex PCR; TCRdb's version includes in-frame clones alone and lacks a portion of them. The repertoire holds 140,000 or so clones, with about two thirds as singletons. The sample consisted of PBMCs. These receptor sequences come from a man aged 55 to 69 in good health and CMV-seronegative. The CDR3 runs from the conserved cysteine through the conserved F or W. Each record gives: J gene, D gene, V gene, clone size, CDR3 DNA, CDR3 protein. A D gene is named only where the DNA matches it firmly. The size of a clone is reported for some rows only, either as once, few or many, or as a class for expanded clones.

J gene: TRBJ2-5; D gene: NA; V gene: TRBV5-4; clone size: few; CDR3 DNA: TGTGCCAGCAGCCCACAGGGTGGGGAGAGGGCGGAGACCCAGTACTTC; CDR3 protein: CASSPQGGERAETQYF
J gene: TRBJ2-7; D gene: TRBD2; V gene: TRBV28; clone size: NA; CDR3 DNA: TGTGCCAGCAGGGGGACTAGCGGGGCTTCCTACGAGCAGTACTTC; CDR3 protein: CASRGTSGASYEQYF
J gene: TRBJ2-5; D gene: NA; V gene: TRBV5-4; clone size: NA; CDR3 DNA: TGTGCCAGCAGCTTGGGGGCGGGAAGGGAGGAGACCCAGTACTTC; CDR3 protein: CASSLGAGREETQYF
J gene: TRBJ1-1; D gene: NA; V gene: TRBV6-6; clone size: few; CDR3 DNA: TGTGCCAGCAGTTATAGCGACCCGAACACTGAAGCTTTCTTT; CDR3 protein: CASSYSDPNTEAFF
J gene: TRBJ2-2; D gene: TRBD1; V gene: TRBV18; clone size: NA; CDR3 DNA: TGTGCCAGCTCACCACAGACAGGGGGCCAGACCGGGGAGCTGTTTTTT; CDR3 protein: CASSPQTGGQTGELFF
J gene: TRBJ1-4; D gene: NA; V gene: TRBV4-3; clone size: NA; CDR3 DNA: TGCGCCAGCAGCCAAGATATGATAGACGGCGGCAAGAATGAAAAACTGTTTTTT; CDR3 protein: CASSQDMIDGGKNEKLFF
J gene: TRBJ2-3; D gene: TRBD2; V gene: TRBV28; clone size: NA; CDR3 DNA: TGTGCCAGCAGTCTAGCGGGGGAGGCGGGCACAGATACGCAGTATTTT; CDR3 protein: CASSLAGEAGTDTQYF
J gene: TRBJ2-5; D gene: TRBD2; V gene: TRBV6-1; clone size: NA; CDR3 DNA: TGTGCCAGCAGTGGTTCAAGGGCCGGGACTAGCGGGACCCAGTACTTC; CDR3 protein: CASSGSRAGTSGTQYF
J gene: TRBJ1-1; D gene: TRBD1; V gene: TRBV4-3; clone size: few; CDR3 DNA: TGCGCCAGCAGCCAAGTCAGGGGGACCCCTAACACTGAAGCTTTCTTT; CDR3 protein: CASSQVRGTPNTEAFF
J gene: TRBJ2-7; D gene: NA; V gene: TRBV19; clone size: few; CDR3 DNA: TGTGCCAGTAGTAAGAGAGCCCCGTACGAGCAGTACTTC; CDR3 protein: CASSKRAPYEQYF
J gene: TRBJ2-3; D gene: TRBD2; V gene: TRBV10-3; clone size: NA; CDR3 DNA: TGTGCCATCAGGGGGACTAGCGTGAGACCAGATACGCAGTATTTT; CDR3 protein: CAIRGTSVRPDTQYF
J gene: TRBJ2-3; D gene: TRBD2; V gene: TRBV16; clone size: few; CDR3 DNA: TGTGCCAGTCATCTAGCGGGAGTTTCTAGCACAGATACGCAGTATTTT; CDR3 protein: CASHLAGVSSTDTQYF
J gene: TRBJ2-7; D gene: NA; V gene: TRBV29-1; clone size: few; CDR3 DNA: TGCAGCGCTGGACAGTTGTACGAGCAGTACTTC; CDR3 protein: CSAGQLYEQYF
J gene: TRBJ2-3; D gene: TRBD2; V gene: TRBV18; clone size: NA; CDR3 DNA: TGTGCCAGCTCACTGACTAGCGGGAGCCGCACAGATACGCAGTATTTT; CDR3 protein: CASSLTSGSRTDTQYF
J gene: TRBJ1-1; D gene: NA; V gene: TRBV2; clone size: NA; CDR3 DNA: TGTGCCAGCAGTGAAGAACGGGTCACTGAAGCTTTCTTT; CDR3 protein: CASSEERVTEAFF
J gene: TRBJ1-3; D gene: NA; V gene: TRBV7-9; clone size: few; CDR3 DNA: TGTTCCTATAGAACAGCTCCCTCTGGAAACACCATATATTTT; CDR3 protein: CSYRTAPSGNTIYF
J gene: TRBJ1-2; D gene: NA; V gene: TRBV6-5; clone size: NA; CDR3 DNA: TGTGCCGGCAGTTATACAGGCGATGGCTACACCTTC; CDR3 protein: CAGSYTGDGYTF
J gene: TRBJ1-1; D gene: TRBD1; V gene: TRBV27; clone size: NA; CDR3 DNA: TGTGCCAGCAGTTTAGGCAGGGGGGTTGTAGCTTTCTTT; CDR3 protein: CASSLGRGVVAFF
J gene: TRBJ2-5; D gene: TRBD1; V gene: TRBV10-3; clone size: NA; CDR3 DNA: TGTGCCATCAGTGAGTCAGACAGGGGAGGCACCCAGTACTTC; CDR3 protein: CAISESDRGGTQYF
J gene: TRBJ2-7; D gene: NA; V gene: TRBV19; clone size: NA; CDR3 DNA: TGTGCCAGTACCCCCAGTCGGAGCTCCTACGAGCAGTACTTC; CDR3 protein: CASTPSRSSYEQYF
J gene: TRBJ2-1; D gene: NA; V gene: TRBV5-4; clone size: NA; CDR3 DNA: TGTGCCAGCAGCCCCGACGTCCCTAGCCACAATGAGCAGTTCTTC; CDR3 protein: CASSPDVPSHNEQFF
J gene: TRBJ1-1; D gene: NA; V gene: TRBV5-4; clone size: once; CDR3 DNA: TGTGCCAGCAGCGTTTATTACAGGGAGTTGAACACTGAAGCTTTCTTT; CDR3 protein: CASSVYYRELNTEAFF
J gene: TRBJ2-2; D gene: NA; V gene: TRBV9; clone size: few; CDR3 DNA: TGTGCCAGCAGCGTAGTGGACAGCACCGGGGAGCTGTTTTTT; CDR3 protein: CASSVVDSTGELFF
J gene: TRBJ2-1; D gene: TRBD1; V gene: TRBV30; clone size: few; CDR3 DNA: TGTGCCTGGAGTAGCTGGACAGGGGAGTACGATGAGCAGTTCTTC; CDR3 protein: CAWSSWTGEYDEQFF
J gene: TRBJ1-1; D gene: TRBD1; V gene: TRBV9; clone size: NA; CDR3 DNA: TGTGCCAGCAGCTCCAACCGGGACAGGGGACTGAACACTGAAGCTTTCTTT; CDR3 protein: CASSSNRDRGLNTEAFF
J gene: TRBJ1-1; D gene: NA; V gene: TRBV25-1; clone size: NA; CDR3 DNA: TGTGCCAGCAGTGAATTGAAGCCGAACACTGAAGCTTTCTTT; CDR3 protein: CASSELKPNTEAFF
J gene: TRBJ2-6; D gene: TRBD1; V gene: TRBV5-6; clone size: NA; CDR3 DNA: TGTGCCAGCAGCTCCGACCGGGACAGGTCCCTCTCTGGGGCCAACGTCCTGACTTTC; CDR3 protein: CASSSDRDRSLSGANVLTF
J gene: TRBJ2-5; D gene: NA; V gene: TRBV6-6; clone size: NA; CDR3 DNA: TGTGCCACCCAGGGGGAGACCCAGTACTTC; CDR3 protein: CATQGETQYF
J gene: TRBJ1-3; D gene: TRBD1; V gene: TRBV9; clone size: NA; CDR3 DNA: TGTGCCAGCAGCGGAGGGGGGACAGGGGGCCACGGAAACACCATATATTTT; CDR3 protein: CASSGGGTGGHGNTIYF
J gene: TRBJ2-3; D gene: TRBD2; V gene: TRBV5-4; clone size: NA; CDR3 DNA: TGTGCCAGCAGCTTCCTTAGCGGGAGGGCCGGGGCAGATACGCAGTATTTT; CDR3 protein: CASSFLSGRAGADTQYF
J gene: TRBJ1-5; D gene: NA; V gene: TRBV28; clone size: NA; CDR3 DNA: TGTGCCAGCAGTTTATATGACACGGCCAATCAGCCCCAGCATTTT; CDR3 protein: CASSLYDTANQPQHF
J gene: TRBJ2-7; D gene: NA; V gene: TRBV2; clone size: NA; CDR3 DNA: TGTGCCACCCCTTCTATCAGGGATTACGAGCAGTACTTC; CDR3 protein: CATPSIRDYEQYF
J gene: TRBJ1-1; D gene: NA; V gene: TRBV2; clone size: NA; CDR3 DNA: TGTGCCAGCAGTGTGGGCTCTGAAGCTTTCTTT; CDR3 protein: CASSVGSEAFF
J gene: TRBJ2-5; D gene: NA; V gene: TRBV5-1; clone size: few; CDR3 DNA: TGCGCCAGCAGCTTGGACTTGCAAGAGACCCAGTACTTC; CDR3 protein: CASSLDLQETQYF
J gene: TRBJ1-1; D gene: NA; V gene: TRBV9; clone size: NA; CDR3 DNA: TGTGCCAGCAGCGTCAGTCCGGGGAACACTGAAGCTTTCTTT; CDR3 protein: CASSVSPGNTEAFF
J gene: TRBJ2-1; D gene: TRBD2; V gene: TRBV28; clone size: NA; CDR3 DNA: TGTGCCAGCAGTCCAATTAGCGGGAGCAATTACAATGAGCAGTTCTTC; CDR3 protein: CASSPISGSNYNEQFF
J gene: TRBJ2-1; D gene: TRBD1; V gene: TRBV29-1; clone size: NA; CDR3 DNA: TGCAGCACTAGACCGGACAGGTACAATGAGCAGTTCTTC; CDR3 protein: CSTRPDRYNEQFF
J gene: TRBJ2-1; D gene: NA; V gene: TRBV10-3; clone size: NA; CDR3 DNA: TGTGCCAGCAGGACTGAAGCCTACAATGAGCAGTTCTTC; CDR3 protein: CASRTEAYNEQFF
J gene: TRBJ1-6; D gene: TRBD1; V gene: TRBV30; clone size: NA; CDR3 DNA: TGTGCCTGGAGTGTTGACAGGGGTTGGGCACCCCTCCACTTT; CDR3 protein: CAWSVDRGWAPLHF
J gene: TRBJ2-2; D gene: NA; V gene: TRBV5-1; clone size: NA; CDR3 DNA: TGCGCCAGCAGCCGGCAGCGACCAGCGATCACCGGGGAGCTGTTTTTT; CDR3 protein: CASSRQRPAITGELFF
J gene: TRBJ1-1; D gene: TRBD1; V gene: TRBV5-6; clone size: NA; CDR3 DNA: TGTGCCAGCAGCTTGTGGACAGGGACTGGCACTGAAGCTTTCTTT; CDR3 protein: CASSLWTGTGTEAFF
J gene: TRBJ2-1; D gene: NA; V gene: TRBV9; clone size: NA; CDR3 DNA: TGTGCCAGCAGCGTAGTCGGGAGTTTTAGGAATGAGCAGTTCTTC; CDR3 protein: CASSVVGSFRNEQFF
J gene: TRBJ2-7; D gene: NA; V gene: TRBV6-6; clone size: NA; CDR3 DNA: TGTGCCAGCGGGACTCCGTCCTACGAGCAGTACTTC; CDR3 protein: CASGTPSYEQYF
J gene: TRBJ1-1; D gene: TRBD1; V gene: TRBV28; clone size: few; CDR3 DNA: TGTGCCAGCAGTTTGGGTTGGGCAGGGGGTGACACTGAAGCTTTCTTT; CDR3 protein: CASSLGWAGGDTEAFF
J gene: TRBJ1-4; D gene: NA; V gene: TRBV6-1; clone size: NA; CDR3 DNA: TGTGCCAGCAGTGACAGGGAAGGAAACGAAAAACTGTTTTTT; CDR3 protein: CASSDREGNEKLFF
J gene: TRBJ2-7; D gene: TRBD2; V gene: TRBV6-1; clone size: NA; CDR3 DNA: TGTGCCAGCAGTGAAGCTGGGACTAGCGGGAGAAGGGCCTACGAGCAGTACTTC; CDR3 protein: CASSEAGTSGRRAYEQYF